This passage covers 2 T cell receptor beta chains from one sample sequenced in a study of cytomegalovirus exposure and HLA in healthy donors. This PCR relied on a set of 60 Vbeta primers and 13 Jbeta primers. Repertoires were generated with immunoSEQ multiplex PCR, while TCRdb's copy carries only in-frame clones and drops some. Among about 60,000 clones listed, about 67% were seen once. The sample was PBMCs. The source of these receptors is a man aged 40-55 years in good health and CMV-seropositive.

The chain links TRBV6-6 to TRBJ2-2; 9 bases map to TRBD1. Germline trimming cut 4 bases from V and 6 bases from J; bases unmatched to any gene: 6. The germline CDR1 and CDR2 sequences are MNHNY and SVGAGI (reference sequence). The CDR3 extends over 15 amino acids. The CDR3 DNA reads as TGTGCCAGCAGTTGGGACAGGGAAGTGGCCGGGGAGCTGTTTTTT. Translating it yields CASSWDREVAGELFF.

V usage is TRBV29-1 and J usage is TRBJ2-2; D is possibly TRBD2 (6 bases). This CDR3 has 14 residues. Trimming took 5 bases from V and 0 from J, leaving 10 bases between them. CDR1 SQVTM and CDR2 ANQGSEA come from the germline V gene. The CDR3 DNA follows: TGCAGCGTTTCCGGGACTTCGAACACCGGGGAGCTGTTTTTT. This sequence encodes CSVSGTSNTGELFF.